The 9 T cell receptor beta chains listed next were all sequenced from one sample in a study of T cells in Graves' hyperthyroidism and ophthalmopathy. Authors of the study amplified TCR beta CDR3 regions from RNA transcripts. First-round RT-PCR of the TCR CDR3 relied on the HTBI primer set. TCRdb re-called the multiplex PCR reads with MiXCR, one entry per CDR3 protein. The repertoire holds around 600,000 distinct CDR3 sequences, about 45% seen once, with more than 7% in the top ten. The sample comprised peripheral blood or thyroid tissue (not recorded which). These receptors came from an adult man with Graves' disease, either hyperthyroidism or ophthalmopathy (not recorded which).

This clonotype has only a few counts. The gene calls are TRBV7-8 and TRBJ2-5, with 11 bases matching TRBD2. Germline V gene lookup returns CDR1 SGHVS and CDR2 FQNEAQ. V was clipped by 5 bases and J by 2 bases; unmatched bases: 7. The CDR3 extends over 16 amino acids. The DNA for the CDR3 is TGTGCCAGCAGCCCCTGGGGACTAGCGGAACAAGAGACCCAGTACTTC. Protein sequence: CASSPWGLAEQETQYF.

This clonotype was seen ten or more times. The V call is TRBV7-9, the J call TRBJ1-2; D not certain. The CDR3 totals 14 residues. CDR1 is SEHNR and CDR2 is FQNEAQ in the germline V gene (reference sequence). V was cut by 0 bases and J by 8 bases, with 13 bases left in between. CDR3 in DNA: TGTGCCAGCAGCTTAGCCGATGGACCCCACGGCTACACCTTC. It specifies CASSLADGPHGYTF.

In this sample, this clonotype turned up a few times. This sequence joins TRBV7-2 and TRBJ1-6; unclear D gene. From germline, CDR1 is SGHTA and CDR2 FQGNSA. V was pared by 5 bases and J by 7 bases, with 15 bases between. The CDR3 contains 15 residues. CDR3 loop: CASSPGDPRNSPLHF. The CDR3 DNA sequence: TGTGCCAGCAGCCCCGGAGACCCTAGGAATTCACCCCTCCACTTT.

On this clonotype: With a much larger clone just one base away, this may be a read error. This chain joins TRBV2 and TRBJ1-4, with 7 bases identical to TRBD1. The CDR3 has 14 residues. After removal of 3 bases from V and 8 bases from J, the junction contained 6 bases not matched to a gene. Looked up from germline, CDR1 is SNHLY and CDR2 is FYNNEI. CDR3 protein: CASSEGQTTEKLFF. CDR3 nucleotide sequence: TGTGCCAGCAGTGAGGGACAGACAACCGAAAAACTGTTTTTT. The variable domain in full, with the rest retrieved from reference TRBV2 and TRBJ1-4, is EPEVTQTPSHQVTQMGQEVILRCVPISNHLYFYWYRQILGQKVEFLVSFYNNEISEKSEIFDDQFSVERPDGSNFTLKIRSTKLEDSAMYFCASSEGQTTEKLFFGSGTQLSVL.

The chain has TRBV5-1 and TRBJ1-2, with D hard to call. CDR1 is SGHRS and CDR2 is YFSETQ in the germline V gene. V gave up 4 bases and J gave up 8 bases, with 18 bases separating them. This CDR3 has 14 amino acids. The CDR3: CASSPLESGGGYTF. As DNA, the CDR3 is TGCGCCAGCAGCCCCCTAGAGTCAGGAGGCGGCTACACCTTC.

Details on this clonotype: A much larger clone lies one base from this, so it may be a read error. The chain carries TRBV5-1 and TRBJ2-7, with D unresolved. This CDR3 is 13 amino acids long. CDR1 SGHRS and CDR2 YFSETQ come from the germline V gene. The CDR3 spells CASPSGVTYVQYF. In nucleotides, the CDR3 is TGCGCCAGCCCATCGGGCGTGACCTACGTGCAGTACTTC.

This clonotype was detected many times. The rearrangement links TRBV6-1 to TRBJ1-1; D gene uncertain. Germline CDR1 is MNHNS and CDR2 is SASEGT. V dropped 4 bases and J dropped 3 bases, with 9 bases sitting between them. This CDR3 spans 13 amino acids. The CDR3, as DNA: TGTGCCAGCAGTGGGAAATGGGACACTGAAGCTTTCTTT. Its translation: CASSGKWDTEAFF.

This clonotype was found a few times. The CDR3 DNA reads as TGCAGCGAAAAGACAGGGGGCGACACTGAAGCTTTCTTT. It codes for CSEKTGGDTEAFF. The chain links TRBV29-1 to TRBJ1-1; 10 nucleotides align to TRBD1. Germline-derived CDR1 and CDR2 are SQVTM and ANQGSEA. The V and J ends lost 7 bases and 3 bases, in that order; junction bases with no gene match: 5. CDR3 length: 13 residues.

The table lists this clonotype with a count of one. The chain couples TRBV15 to TRBJ1-5, with D hard to call. The CDR3 has 17 residues. Germline V gene sequence: CDR1 LNHNV, CDR2 YYDKDF (reference sequence). Trimming stripped 3 bases from V and 0 bases from J, with 15 bases between. As DNA, the CDR3 is TGTGCCACCAGCAGGGACCCGGGAGCGGATAGCAATCAGCCCCAGCATTTT. This codes for CATSRDPGADSNQPQHF. Variable domain in full (rest from reference TRBV15 and TRBJ1-5): DAMVIQNPRYQVTQFGKPVTLSCSQTLNHNVMYWYQQKSSQAPKLLFHYYDKDFNNEADTPDNFQSRRPNTSFCFLDIRSPGLGDTAMYLCATSRDPGADSNQPQHFGDGTRLSIL.